The 10 T cell receptor beta chains below were found in one sample sequenced in a study of T cells in Graves' hyperthyroidism and ophthalmopathy. RNA transcripts yielded amplified TCR beta CDR3 regions. The TCR CDR3 first-round RT-PCR relied on the HTBI primer set. One entry per CDR3 protein, called by TCRdb with MiXCR from the multiplex PCR reads. The sample has around 300,000 distinct CDR3 sequences, about 13% seen once; the top ten hold 7.9%. Sequencing was carried out using blood. The receptors derive from a woman between 40 and 50 years old with Graves' hyperthyroidism.

This clonotype was found many times. The chain recombines TRBV20-1 with TRBJ2-7; 10 bases are shared with TRBD2. The CDR3 has 16 amino acids. Germline values: CDR1 DFQATT, CDR2 SNEGSKA (reference sequence). Trimming at V came to 1 base and at J to 3 bases, leaving 9 bases not matched to a gene. CDR3 in amino acids: CSARAGWLAGDYEQYF. As DNA, the CDR3 is TGCAGTGCTAGAGCAGGCTGGCTAGCGGGGGACTACGAGCAGTACTTC.

This clonotype was seen a handful of times. The rearrangement joins TRBV20-1 to TRBJ1-5; 10 bases map to TRBD1. The CDR3 totals 13 residues. V trimming: 3 bases; J trimming: 6 bases; junction bases outside the gene matches: 2. Germline CDR1 reads DFQATT; CDR2 reads SNEGSKA (reference sequence). CDR3 protein: CSASWTGGQPQHF. The CDR3, as DNA: TGCAGTGCTAGTTGGACAGGGGGTCAGCCCCAGCATTTT.

The rearrangement joins TRBV18 to TRBJ2-3; unclear D gene. Germline V gene data show CDR1 as KGHSH and CDR2 as LQKENI. The CDR3 contains 13 residues. The germline V and J ends were trimmed by 5 bases and 2 bases, with 8 bases remaining between them. The CDR3 protein is CASSLDATDTQYF. The CDR3 coding sequence is TGTGCCAGCTCATTGGACGCCACAGATACGCAGTATTTT.

The table lists this clonotype with a few counts. The chain has TRBV19 and TRBJ1-1, with D possibly TRBD1 on 6 matching bases. The CDR3 length is 14 residues. V dropped 7 bases and J dropped 3 bases, with 15 bases sitting between them. Germline V CDR1 and CDR2: LNHDA, SQIVND (reference sequence). The CDR3 spells CASKEGVVYTEAFF. CDR3 bases: TGTGCCAGTAAGGAGGGGGTCGTGTACACTGAAGCTTTCTTT.

This clonotype appeared many times. The chain carries TRBV6-1 and TRBJ2-1, with D perhaps assigned TRBD1 or TRBD2 (5 bases each). The V end was cut by 8 bases, the J end by 8 bases, with 16 bases between. CDR3 size: 13 residues. The germline gives CDR1 MNHNS, CDR2 SASEGT. The CDR3 protein is CASFTGGRDEQFF. Here the CDR3 DNA reads TGTGCCAGCTTCACAGGAGGACGCGATGAGCAGTTCTTC.

This clonotype was found many times. This sequence joins TRBV19 and TRBJ1-3, with a tentative D call TRBD1 (5 bases). Looked up from germline, CDR1 is LNHDA and CDR2 is SQIVND (reference sequence). With 5 bases removed from V and 11 bases from J, the gap between germline ends came to 19 bases. The CDR3 has 14 amino acids. The CDR3 loop is CASSPGPLLSAIYF. CDR3 DNA sequence: TGTGCCAGTAGTCCGGGACCGCTCCTCTCCGCCATATATTTT.

This clonotype was counted at least ten times. This sequence joins TRBV19 and TRBJ2-3, with 12 bases lining up with TRBD2. CDR1 LNHDA and CDR2 SQIVND come from the germline V gene (reference sequence). CDR3 length: 15 residues. V lost 7 bases and J lost 6; bases outside the gene matches: 8. The DNA of the CDR3 is TGTGCCAGTAATCGACTAGCGGGAGACGTGGATACGCAGTATTTT. Translation gives CASNRLAGDVDTQYF. The full variable domain, its missing parts supplied by reference TRBV19 and TRBJ2-3, is DGGITQSPKYLFRKEGQNVTLSCEQNLNHDAMYWYRQDPGQGLRLIYYSQIVNDFQKGDIAEGYSVSREKKESFPLTVTSAQKNPTAFYLCASNRLAGDVDTQYFGPGTRLTVL.

This clonotype was picked up many times. V is TRBV5-5 and J is TRBJ1-6; D unclear. Germline lookup yields CDR1 SGHKS and CDR2 YYEKEE (reference sequence). CDR3 size: 15 residues. The germline V and J ends were trimmed by 0 bases and 5 bases, with 9 bases remaining between them. The chain's CDR3 is CASSLVSGNNSPLHF. In DNA form, the CDR3 reads TGTGCCAGCAGCTTGGTTTCCGGCAATAATTCACCCCTCCACTTT.

In this sample, this clonotype turned up a few times. The chain joins TRBV4-1 to TRBJ1-5; D unresolved. The CDR3 is 15 residues long. From germline, CDR1 is MGHRA and CDR2 YSYEKL. V lost 4 bases, J lost 2 bases, and 12 bases lay in between. The CDR3 DNA reads as TGCGCCAGCAGCCGGAATCAGGACGGCAATCAGCCCCAGCATTTT. This sequence encodes CASSRNQDGNQPQHF.

This clonotype was counted a few times. V and J are TRBV12-3 or TRBV12-4 and TRBJ1-2, with D tentatively TRBD1 (6 bases). Trimming removed 6 bases at V and 0 bases at J, with 14 bases between. The CDR3 runs 15 residues. The CDR3: CASRGGREANYGYTF. The CDR3 DNA follows: TGTGCCAGCAGGGGGGGCAGGGAAGCTAACTATGGCTACACCTTC.